What follows describes a single T cell receptor (beta chain). The data belong to a study of blood T cell repertoires in COVID-19. The wider study: Material from acute and convalescent COVID-19 was sourced from the United States, Italy and Spain. PBMCs, B-cell-depleted T cells, or T cells were the source of the cDNA or gDNA that made up the material.

Trimming took off 1 base at V and 4 bases at J, with 17 bases between the two ends. The CDR3 sequence is 16 residues long. The germline gives CDR1 LGHNA, CDR2 YSLEER. Produced via immunoSEQ multiplex PCR; TCRdb's table is partial and in-frame only. Of 250,000 to 400,000 clones listed, 70% to 90% are singletons. Sequencing input: peripheral blood. The gene calls are TRBV4-3 and TRBJ2-7, with TRBD1 as a possible D gene (6 bases). This receptor was obtained from a woman between 25 and 40 years old with COVID-19, enrolled during active disease. In DNA form, the CDR3 reads TGCGCCAGCAGCCAAGGTTATCAAGGGGGATATTACGAGCAGTACTTC. It yields the protein CASSQGYQGGYYEQYF.